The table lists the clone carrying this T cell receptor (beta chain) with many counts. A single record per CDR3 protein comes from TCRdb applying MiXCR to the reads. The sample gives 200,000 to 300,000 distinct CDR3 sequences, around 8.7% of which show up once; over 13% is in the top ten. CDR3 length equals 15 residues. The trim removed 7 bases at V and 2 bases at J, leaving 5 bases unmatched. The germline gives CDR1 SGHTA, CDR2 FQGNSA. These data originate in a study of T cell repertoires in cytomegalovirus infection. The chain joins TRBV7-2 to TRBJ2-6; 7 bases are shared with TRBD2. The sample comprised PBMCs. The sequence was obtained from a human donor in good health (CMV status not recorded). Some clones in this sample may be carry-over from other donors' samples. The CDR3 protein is CASNQGGAGANVLTF. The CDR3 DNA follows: TGTGCCAGCAACCAGGGAGGGGCTGGGGCCAACGTCCTGACTTTC.